This T cell receptor beta chain was sequenced during a study of blood T cell repertoires in COVID-19. CDR1 is SGHDN and CDR2 is FVKESK in the germline V gene. The CDR3 has 16 amino acids. The V gene lost 5 bases and the J gene lost 5 bases, with 19 bases spanning the gap. The assay was immunoSEQ multiplex PCR, and TCRdb's table has in-frame clones only and misses some. This table holds some 250,000 clones, nearly 90% found once. The TCR was taken from a woman aged 25 to 39 with acute or convalescent COVID-19. Sequenced material: peripheral blood. The chain carries TRBV14 and TRBJ2-1, with D possibly TRBD2 on 6 matching bases. The chain's CDR3 is CASSVLAGLGDNEQFF. For the CDR3, the DNA is TGTGCCAGCAGCGTACTAGCCGGATTAGGCGACAATGAGCAGTTCTTC.